What follows are 5 T cell receptor beta chains derived from one specimen sequenced in a study of CD4 T cells in relation to SARS-CoV-2 and coronaviruses. The repertoire was sequenced with immunoSEQ multiplex PCR; TCRdb's copy has only in-frame clones and lacks some. The repertoire includes fewer than 25,000 clones, around four fifths of them detected once, and less than 20% sits in the top ten. The unexposed donors gave CD4+ T cells in 2011-2018, prior to COVID-19. The cells were cultured for over eight days before CD4+ T cells were isolated. The antigens these receptors bind are not known. Sequenced: CD4+ T cells from PBMCs, cultured in vitro. Receptors were obtained from a human donor in good health.

The chain joins TRBV2 to TRBJ2-5; no clear D gene. Germline CDR1 and CDR2: SNHLY and FYNNEI. Trimming removed 5 bases from V and 9 bases from J, with 25 bases in between. The CDR3 extends over 16 amino acids. CDR3 coding DNA: TGTGCCAGCAGTAGGCCAGACCCAGCCGAGGATTGGTCCCAGTACTTC. Translation gives CASSRPDPAEDWSQYF.

The chain is built from TRBV6-4 and TRBJ2-7; D is ambiguous. CDR1 MRHNA and CDR2 SNTAGT come from the germline V gene. V lost 5 bases and J 5 bases, leaving 25 bases between the germline ends. The CDR3 is 17 residues long. CDR3 nucleotides: TGTGCCAGCAGTCCGGAGACGGCGATAACGAGCGCCCACGAGCAGTACTTC. Translating it yields CASSPETAITSAHEQYF.

This clone showed up just once. V and J are TRBV5-8 and TRBJ1-2; D gene uncertain. The CDR3 sequence is 16 residues long. V lost 0 bases and J 9 bases, leaving 21 bases between the germline ends. CDR1 and CDR2 (germline): SGHTS, YDEGEE. The CDR3 sequence is CASSLAGSGRLVSYTF. The CDR3 DNA follows: TGTGCCAGCAGCTTGGCCGGTTCAGGACGACTTGTAAGCTACACCTTC.

This sequence joins TRBV19 and TRBJ1-2; D remains ambiguous. Trimming stripped 2 bases from V and 3 bases from J, with 10 bases between. Germline assignment: CDR1 LNHDA and CDR2 SQIVND (reference sequence). The length of the CDR3 is 14 residues. The CDR3 spells CASSISFSDYGYTF. CDR3 coding DNA: TGTGCCAGTAGTATATCTTTTTCGGACTATGGCTACACCTTC. The full variable domain, rest sourced from reference TRBV19 and TRBJ1-2, is DGGITQSPKYLFRKEGQNVTLSCEQNLNHDAMYWYRQDPGQGLRLIYYSQIVNDFQKGDIAEGYSVSREKKESFPLTVTSAQKNPTAFYLCASSISFSDYGYTFGSGTRLTVV.

In this sample, this clone turned up once. V is TRBV19 and J is TRBJ1-4; D is unresolved. The germline V and J ends were trimmed by 7 bases and 0 bases, with 9 bases remaining between them. This CDR3 comprises 14 residues. Germline V gene lookup returns CDR1 LNHDA and CDR2 SQIVND (reference sequence). Written as DNA, the CDR3 is TGTGCCAGTACCTTGACCGCAACTAATGAAAAACTGTTTTTT. Translated, it gives CASTLTATNEKLFF.